The present T cell receptor beta chain was sequenced within a study of blood T cell repertoires in COVID-19. Study information: Collection of acute and convalescent COVID-19 samples took place in the United States, Italy and Spain. T cells, B-cell-depleted T cells, or PBMCs supplied cDNA or gDNA.

Followed over time, Seattle patients had been enrolled while infection was active. V was pared by 1 base and J by 2 bases, with 17 bases between. The CDR3 is made up of 17 amino acids. From germline, CDR1 is SNHLY and CDR2 FYNNEI. The authors' processing: Reference gene primer amplification gave estimated nucleated cell counts. The protocol was immunoSEQ multiplex PCR, while the TCRdb copy is restricted to in-frame clones and leaves out a portion. V and J calls and clone size come straight from that table; D and trimming were deduced from the DNA. The top ten clones hold about 2.3% of a sample with around 400,000 clones, about 87% of them seen once.

This sequence was found in a woman in her sixties or seventies with COVID-19, enrolled during active disease. Sample: peripheral blood. The gene calls are TRBV2 and TRBJ2-5; D possibly corresponds to TRBD1 (5 bases). The CDR3 DNA is TGTGCCAGCAGTGAAGTAGTTCTGGGGCGGCAACAAGAGACCCAGTACTTC. Protein sequence: CASSEVVLGRQQETQYF.